A single sample gave rise to the 13 T cell receptor beta chains below, sequenced in a study of shared clonotypes between healthy human individuals. The assay was immunoSEQ multiplex PCR, and TCRdb's table has in-frame clones only and misses some. This sample has millions of clones, with around 95% found just once. The sample taken for sequencing was naive CD4+ T cells sorted from blood. The subset was: CD45RA+ positively selected. These receptors all come from a man between 18 and 29 years old in good health.

Concerning this clone itself: A read error may produce the germline difference seen at one junction end. The V gene is TRBV7-7, the J gene TRBJ2-1; TRBD2 aligns across 8 bases. Germline lookup yields CDR1 SSHAT and CDR2 FNYEAQ (reference sequence). This CDR3 region has 13 residues. The CDR3 nucleotides read TGTGCTAGCAGCTTGAGCGGGGGCAATGAGCAGTTCTTC. This sequence encodes CASSLSGGNEQFF.

V and J are TRBV7-2 and TRBJ1-1; the D gene is possibly TRBD1 (6 bases). CDR3 length equals 14 residues. Between the trimmed V and J ends, which lost 0 bases and 10 bases, there was a span of 15 bases. Germline values: CDR1 SGHTA, CDR2 FQGNSA. CDR3 in DNA: TGTGCCAGCAGCTTAGCTGGGGGCGATTACGGAGCTTTCTTT. This translates into CASSLAGGDYGAFF.

Details on this clone: Other DNA sequences in this specimen translate into the identical CDR3. The chain couples TRBV29-1 to TRBJ1-2; maybe TRBD1 (6 bases). Trimming pared 2 bases from V and 4 bases from J, leaving 11 bases between. Germline V gene data show CDR1 as SQVTM and CDR2 as ANQGSEA. The CDR3 contains 13 residues. Here the CDR3 reads CSVERGRGYGYTF. CDR3 nucleotide sequence: TGCAGCGTTGAAAGGGGCAGGGGCTATGGCTACACCTTC.

The chain links TRBV21-1 to TRBJ1-6; TRBD1 is the table's D call, not checked against the DNA. TRBV21-1 is an annotated pseudogene. The CDR3 is made up of 15 amino acids. The CDR3 sequence is CASNYRDREDSPLHF. The CDR3 DNA reads as TGTGCCAGCAACTACCGGGACAGGGAAGATTCACCCCTCCACTTT.

Comment on this clone: At one end the junction does not follow the germline gene, possibly because of a read error. The chain links TRBV9 to TRBJ2-1, with a possible D match to TRBD1 (5 bases). Germline CDR1 reads SGDLS; CDR2 reads YYNGEE. The CDR3 consists of 15 residues. CDR3 amino acids: CASSVWGGSHNEQFF. The CDR3, as DNA: TGTGCCAGCAGCGTATGGGGCGGCTCCCACAATGAGCAGTTCTTC.

This clone has just one count. The V call is TRBV10-2, the J call TRBJ2-7; D perhaps matches TRBD1 (6 bases). The CDR3 is 13 amino acids. The germline V gene encodes CDR1 WSHSY and CDR2 SAAADI. The germline V and J ends were trimmed by 3 bases and 5 bases, with 11 bases remaining between them. The CDR3 DNA reads TGCGCCAGCAGTGAACCACAGGGACACGAGCAGTACTTC. Its translation: CASSEPQGHEQYF.

The chain couples TRBV5-1 to TRBJ2-3, with 10 positions matching TRBD2. V was clipped by 5 bases and J by 0 bases; unmatched bases: 6. CDR1 SGHRS and CDR2 YFSETQ come from the germline V gene. This CDR3 is built from 16 residues. For the CDR3, the DNA is TGCGCCAGCAGGAGCGGGGGGGCCTTTAGCACAGATACGCAGTATTTT. As protein: CASRSGGAFSTDTQYF.

A remark on this clone: A much larger clonotype is one base distant, so this may be a read error. V gene TRBV10-2 combines with J gene TRBJ2-5; TRBD1 aligns across 7 bases. The V gene end was trimmed by 6 bases and the J gene end by 0 bases; junction bases not matched to a gene: 1. The CDR3 has 13 amino acids. Germline lookup yields CDR1 WSHSY and CDR2 SAAADI. CDR3 region: CASSRGYQETQYF. The CDR3 region has the DNA TGCGCCAGCAGCAGGGGGTACCAAGAGACCCAGTACTTC.

This chain connects TRBV9 to TRBJ2-3, with TRBD1 identical over 10 bases. The CDR3 is 15 residues long. V gave up 3 bases and J gave up 4 bases; unmatched junction bases: 5. Germline loops: CDR1 SGDLS, CDR2 YYNGEE. CDR3 sequence: CASSARDRGADTQYF. Here the CDR3 DNA reads TGTGCCAGCAGCGCCCGGGACAGGGGCGCAGATACGCAGTATTTT.

The chain carries TRBV7-3 and TRBJ1-6; 8 bases agree with TRBD1. After removal of 5 bases from V and 5 bases from J, the junction contained 2 bases not matched to a gene. This CDR3 has 14 amino acids. Per germline, CDR1 SGHTA and CDR2 FQGTGA. This chain's CDR3 is CASSQGQDNSPLHF. In nucleotides, the CDR3 is TGTGCCAGCAGCCAGGGACAGGATAATTCACCCCTCCACTTT.

This chain links TRBV5-1 with TRBJ1-2; 9 nucleotides agree with TRBD1. The CDR3 extends over 14 amino acids. The J segment lost 6 bases and the V segment lost 3 bases, leaving 6 bases of the junction unmatched. Germline CDR1 reads SGHRS; CDR2 reads YFSETQ. The CDR3: CASSSPGQGHGYTF. The CDR3, as DNA: TGCGCCAGCAGCTCGCCGGGACAGGGACATGGCTACACCTTC.

Only one count was recorded for this clone. The chain has TRBV7-8 and TRBJ1-5, with D unclear. The germline gives CDR1 SGHVS, CDR2 FQNEAQ. V lost 3 bases, J lost 2 bases, and 8 bases lay in between. There are 14 residues in the CDR3. The CDR3 DNA is TGTGCCAGCAGCTTCCCCGGAGGCAATCAGCCCCAGCATTTT. Translating gives CASSFPGGNQPQHF.

This chain connects TRBV2 to TRBJ2-1, with no clear D. V was trimmed by 6 bases and J by 0 bases, leaving 9 bases between them. The CDR3 runs 14 residues. Germline V gene sequence: CDR1 SNHLY, CDR2 FYNNEI. CDR3 in DNA: TGTGCCAGCAGACCTACGTACTCCTACAATGAGCAGTTCTTC. Translated, it gives CASRPTYSYNEQFF.